These T cell receptor beta chains were read from a single sample in a study of PD-1 blockade in classical Hodgkin lymphoma. TCRdb's table, derived via immunoSEQ multiplex PCR, lists solely in-frame clones and lacks some. The sample contains several thousand clones, about three fifths of which appear only once. The sequenced sample was peripheral blood mononuclear cells (PBMCs), obtained before the second cycle of nivolumab. The receptors shown here come from a human donor with classical Hodgkin lymphoma. Both conserved end residues are part of each CDR3. Fields, in order: D gene, CDR3 length, clone size, V gene, CDR3 protein. D genes are given only for firm matches. Part of the rows lack a size; the others show once, few, many or a class for expanded clones.

>TRBD1|15|once|TRBV25-1
CASSDDRVGANVLTF
>NA|13|NA|TRBV7-9
CASSLEGEETQYF
>NA|16|NA|TRBV5-1
CASSGVGASLYNEQFF
>TRBD2|16|NA|TRBV28
CASRRSGRSGQETQYF
>TRBD2|13|once|TRBV19
CASSTAGGNIQYF
>NA|12|once|TRBV10-3
CAISDWDNEQFF
>NA|15|NA|TRBV7-8
CASSIPRGRLREQYF
>TRBD2|15|few|TRBV2
CASRGSGRNTGELFF
>NA|14|few|TRBV6-5
CASSYFPHSGELFF
>NA|16|NA|TRBV6-5
CASSYGSGIGSGEQYF
>NA|14|NA|TRBV5-1
CASSLENFSDTQYF
>TRBD2|16|NA|TRBV7-2
CASSSRTSGGTYEQYF
>NA|15|NA|TRBV6-5
CASSYTSTGSYGYTF
>NA|12|NA|TRBV7-9
CASSSTGYEQYF
>TRBD1|14|few|TRBV28
CASTTNRGLTEAFF
>TRBD2|14|few|TRBV29-1
CSVDKRGVQETQYF
>NA|14|NA|TRBV14
CASSHSNGMYEQYF
>TRBD1|15|NA|TRBV27
CASSLEQGARYIQYF
>TRBD2|17|NA|TRBV19
CASSRGTSGVSTDTQYF
>NA|13|NA|TRBV9
CASSTDRNTEAFF
>NA|13|NA|TRBV5-8
CASSYQGGYEQYF
>NA|16|NA|TRBV28
CASSLRTGARTDTQYF
>TRBD1|13|NA|TRBV7-3
CASSFGTGSEQYF
>NA|13|few|TRBV7-2
CASSLESGREQYF
>TRBD1|16|NA|TRBV4-3
CASSQDTGEANEKLFF
>NA|15|NA|TRBV7-2
CASSSGQPGTDTQYF
>NA|16|few|TRBV6-5
CASSYGGNGRNTEAFF
>TRBD2|17|NA|TRBV7-2
CASSSGLAGGRTDTQYF
>NA|14|NA|TRBV19
CASSIWQGNEKLFF
>NA|15|NA|TRBV18
CASSPRQGVTYEQYF
>NA|11|few|TRBV28
CATGGDTEAFF
>TRBD2|15|NA|TRBV6-5
CASLPPGTSGGGQFF
>NA|13|NA|TRBV10-2
CASSEGRGYGYTF
>TRBD2|15|NA|TRBV7-2
CASSLDGGRKNIQYF
>TRBD1|15|NA|TRBV27
CASSFGTGVPGELFF
>NA|13|NA|TRBV29-1
CSVEGAAYNEQFF
>NA|12|NA|TRBV9
CASSSQGSEAFF
>TRBD1|16|NA|TRBV18
CASSPVQQGNGNEQFF
>TRBD2|15|few|TRBV7-2
CASSDAGLAGIEQFF
>TRBD1|15|few|TRBV28
CASSRLDRVSEKLFF
>NA|14|NA|TRBV2
CASSLTRGGEKLFF
>NA|15|large|TRBV4-1
CASSQEFQQGSGYTF
>NA|15|NA|TRBV7-2
CASSSRGHGPYEQYF
>TRBD1|14|NA|TRBV29-1
CSVEGQGQTDTQYF
>TRBD2|16|NA|TRBV15
CATRRREAGGADTQYF
>NA|18|NA|TRBV6-1
CASSEAGGGKVTKNIQYF
>TRBD2|18|NA|TRBV7-8
CASTPPGSVAGVSYEQYF